The 9 T cell receptor beta chains in this list originate from one sample, sequenced in a study of cytomegalovirus exposure and HLA in healthy donors. The PCR made use of 60 Vbeta and 13 Jbeta primers. Assay: immunoSEQ multiplex PCR; the TCRdb copy retains only in-frame clones and omits some. The sample lists 80,000 to 100,000 clones; roughly four fifths were seen once. Material for sequencing was PBMCs. These receptors originate from a human donor in good health.

This chain uses TRBV19 with TRBJ1-2; no firm D call. Germline CDR1 LNHDA, CDR2 SQIVND (reference sequence). Trimming cost V 2 bases and J 4 bases, with 8 bases left between them. The CDR3 consists of 13 residues. For the CDR3, the DNA is TGTGCCAGTAGTATAACCCCCGGCTATGGCTACACCTTC. This gives the protein CASSITPGYGYTF.

This chain uses TRBV27 with TRBJ1-5; D is unresolved. The CDR3 consists of 15 residues. The V end was cut by 5 bases, the J end by 0 bases, with 11 bases between. Germline V CDR1 and CDR2: MNHEY, SMNVEV (reference sequence). CDR3 in amino acids: CASSGGLYSNQPQHF. In DNA, the CDR3 is TGTGCCAGCAGTGGCGGGCTCTATAGCAATCAGCCCCAGCATTTT.

V gene TRBV7-9 combines with J gene TRBJ1-2, with D possibly being TRBD1 (5 bases). The CDR3 spans 12 residues. From germline, CDR1 is SEHNR and CDR2 FQNEAQ (reference sequence). V shed 1 base and J shed 13 bases, with 13 bases lying between them. In nucleotides, the CDR3 is TGTGCCAGCAGCTTAGTGGGTTTGACAGTCACCTTC. Translated: CASSLVGLTVTF.

V gene TRBV7-3 combines with J gene TRBJ2-1, with D maybe TRBD2 (8 bases). Germline V CDR1 and CDR2: SGHTA, FQGTGA. Trimming left V 0 bases short and J 9 bases short, with 21 bases between. The CDR3 loop spans 17 amino acids. The CDR3 loop reads CASSLTSGGTVAAEQFF. The DNA for the CDR3 is TGTGCCAGCAGCTTAACGTCGGGGGGGACAGTGGCCGCTGAGCAGTTCTTC.

The chain uses TRBV5-8 and TRBJ1-1; a possible D gene is TRBD1 (6 bases). Germline V gives CDR1 SGHTS, CDR2 YDEGEE. This CDR3 has 16 residues. Trimming pared 2 bases from V and 7 bases from J, leaving 21 bases between. DNA for the CDR3: TGTGCCAGCAGCTTTGCCCGGAACTCAGGGGTTCTTGAAGCTTTCTTT. Translation: CASSFARNSGVLEAFF.

For this clone: Different DNA sequences within this sample yield the same CDR3. In nucleotides, the CDR3 is TGTGCCAGCAGCGTAGGAGGGATTACAAACTCACCCCTCCACTTT. Its translation: CASSVGGITNSPLHF. V is TRBV9 and J is TRBJ1-6; no clear D. The CDR3 spans 15 residues. With 0 bases removed from V and 10 bases from J, the gap between germline ends came to 14 bases. The germline CDR1 and CDR2 sequences are SGDLS and YYNGEE.

The chain uses TRBV6-5 and TRBJ2-3; 8 bases line up with TRBD2. V lost 0 bases, J lost 8 bases, and 7 bases stayed unmatched. This CDR3 comprises 15 residues. The germline V gene encodes CDR1 MNHEY and CDR2 SVGAGI. The CDR3 bases are TGTGCCAGCAGTTACTCGTCCGGGACTAGTAGTACGCAGTATTTT. This sequence encodes CASSYSSGTSSTQYF.

As DNA, the CDR3 is TGTGCCAGCAGTGAAGGGACAGGGGGCACAGATACGCAGTATTTT. It specifies CASSEGTGGTDTQYF. The rearrangement uses TRBV6-1 and TRBJ2-3, with TRBD1 matching over 9 bases. V dropped 1 base and J dropped 1; count of bases not matched to a gene: 0. Per the germline V gene, CDR1 is MNHNS and CDR2 is SASEGT. The CDR3 has 15 residues.

The V gene is TRBV27, the J gene TRBJ1-1; 10 bases map to TRBD1. Germline lookup yields CDR1 MNHEY and CDR2 SMNVEV (reference sequence). The length of the CDR3 is 15 residues. With 6 bases clipped from V and 0 bases from J, the junction kept 4 bases outside the gene matches. CDR3 sequence: CASSRTGGMNTEAFF. CDR3 DNA sequence: TGTGCCAGCAGCCGGACAGGGGGGATGAACACTGAAGCTTTCTTT.